The next 27 T cell receptor beta chains were all read from a single sample in a study of shared clonotypes between healthy human individuals. Only in-frame clones appear in the TCRdb table, and some are missing; sequencing was by immunoSEQ multiplex PCR. The sample records about 1 million clones, roughly 80% being singletons. The sample consisted of memory CD4+ T cells sorted from blood. Subset given: CD45RA-negative fraction. These receptor sequences come from a man in his late teens or twenties in good health.

The chain links TRBV2 to TRBJ1-1, with 8 positions matching TRBD1. The germline CDR1 and CDR2 sequences are SNHLY and FYNNEI. The CDR3 contains 14 residues. V was pared by 3 bases and J by 1 base, with 1 base of the junction left unmatched. CDR3 sequence (DNA): TGTGCCAGCAGTGAGCAGGGGGCGAACACTGAAGCTTTCTTT. As protein: CASSEQGANTEAFF.

The V and J genes are TRBV10-3 and TRBJ1-5; unclear D gene. The length of the CDR3 is 15 residues. Germline-derived CDR1 and CDR2 are ENHRY and SYGVKD. Deletions cut 3 bases from V and 0 bases from J, with 9 bases between. In DNA, the CDR3 is TGTGCCATCAGTGACAAAGGGAATAGCAATCAGCCCCAGCATTTT. Encoded protein: CAISDKGNSNQPQHF.

V is TRBV5-1 and J is TRBJ1-3, with 8 bases identical to TRBD1. CDR1 is SGHRS and CDR2 is YFSETQ in the germline V gene. The CDR3 sequence is 15 residues long. Trimming took 4 bases from V and 4 from J; bases not matched to a gene: 7. The CDR3 reads CASSPGTGRGNTIYF. CDR3 in DNA: TGCGCCAGCAGCCCGGGGACAGGTAGAGGAAACACCATATATTTT.

This sequence joins TRBV15 and TRBJ1-3, with D possibly matching TRBD1 (5 bases). V lost 5 bases and J lost 0, with 11 bases in between. Germline assignment: CDR1 LNHNV and CDR2 YYDKDF (reference sequence). CDR3 length equals 15 residues. CDR3 nucleotide sequence: TGTGCCACCAGCCGTGACAGAATCTCTGGAAACACCATATATTTT. Protein: CATSRDRISGNTIYF.

The V call is TRBV5-1, the J call TRBJ1-2; 9 bases are shared with TRBD1. The V gene end was trimmed by 4 bases and the J gene end by 8 bases; junction bases not matched to a gene: 9. Germline V gene sequence: CDR1 SGHRS, CDR2 YFSETQ. CDR3 length equals 14 residues. The CDR3 bases are TGCGCCAGCAGCCTACAAGGACAGGGGAGCGGCTACACCTTC. Translated: CASSLQGQGSGYTF.

The gene calls are TRBV5-6 and TRBJ1-2, with D unresolved. The CDR3 has 14 amino acids. The V gene lost 0 bases and the J gene lost 1 base, with 7 bases spanning the gap. Germline V CDR1 and CDR2: SGHDT, YYEEEE. The CDR3 spells CASSLGQNNYGYTF. In DNA form, the CDR3 reads TGTGCCAGCAGCTTGGGACAAAATAACTATGGCTACACCTTC.

This chain links TRBV30 with TRBJ1-4; D might be TRBD1 (5 bases). CDR1 GTSNPN and CDR2 SVGIG come from the germline V gene (reference sequence). The CDR3 consists of 16 residues. The V and J ends lost 0 bases and 5 bases respectively, with 16 bases between them. In nucleotides, the CDR3 is TGTGCCTGGAGTGTACTGGCAGGGCCAGAGAATGAAAAACTGTTTTTT. Amino acid sequence: CAWSVLAGPENEKLFF.

This clone was seen a handful of times. The same CDR3 also results from other DNA sequences found in this sample. V is TRBV28 and J is TRBJ2-3; 8 bases map to TRBD2. The germline CDR1 and CDR2 sequences are MDHEN and SYDVKM. The CDR3 length is 15 residues. V was clipped by 2 bases and J by 2 bases; unmatched bases: 3. The DNA of the CDR3 is TGTGCCAGCAGTTTACCCGGGGGGGCCACAGATACGCAGTATTTT. It codes for CASSLPGGATDTQYF.

The gene calls are TRBV10-3 and TRBJ2-6; no clear D. Per germline, CDR1 ENHRY and CDR2 SYGVKD. Between the trimmed V and J ends, which lost 3 bases and 9 bases, there was a span of 6 bases. This CDR3 comprises 12 residues. The CDR3 nucleotides are TGTGCCATCAGTGATTACAGCAACGTCCTGACTTTC. Its translation: CAISDYSNVLTF.

The CDR3 DNA sequence: TGTGCTAGTGGTTTGAGAACAACTAATGAAAAACTGTTTTTT. It encodes CASGLRTTNEKLFF. V is TRBV12-5 and J is TRBJ1-4; D gene uncertain. The CDR3 length is 14 residues. CDR1 and CDR2 from the germline V gene are LGHNT and FRNRAP. Trimming shortened V by 2 bases and J by 0 bases, and 4 bases separated the two germline ends. Supplemented by reference TRBV12-5 and TRBJ1-4, the full variable domain reads DARVTQTPRHKVTEMGQEVTMRCQPILGHNTVFWYRQTMMQGLELLAYFRNRAPLDDSGMPKDRFSAEMPDATLATLKIQPSEPRDSAVYFCASGLRTTNEKLFFGSGTQLSVL.

This clone has only one observation. The same CDR3 arises from other DNA sequences in this sample as well. This chain joins TRBV7-2 and TRBJ2-7; D is undetermined. Germline loops: CDR1 SGHTA, CDR2 FQGNSA. The CDR3 has 15 amino acids. V lost 0 bases and J lost 3, with 12 bases in between. CDR3 in DNA: TGTGCCAGCAGCTTAGCACTCGGCAGCTTCTACGAGCAGTACTTC. It yields the protein CASSLALGSFYEQYF.

V gene TRBV27 combines with J gene TRBJ1-6; a weak D match, TRBD1 (6 bases). The germline V gene has CDR1 MNHEY and CDR2 SMNVEV (reference sequence). CDR3 length equals 14 residues. Trimming left V 0 bases short and J 10 bases short, with 10 bases between. This chain's CDR3 is CASSLSWGRSPLHF. For the CDR3, the DNA is TGTGCCAGCAGTTTATCCTGGGGGCGGTCACCCCTCCACTTT.

The chain employs TRBV19 and TRBJ2-3; D uncertain. V was cut by 5 bases and J by 2 bases, with 5 bases left in between. The CDR3 is 12 amino acids. Germline V gene sequence: CDR1 LNHDA, CDR2 SQIVND (reference sequence). Here the CDR3 reads CASSSATDTQYF. CDR3 DNA sequence: TGTGCCAGTAGTTCGGCCACAGATACGCAGTATTTT.

This clone is a singleton in its sample. The chain joins TRBV7-6 to TRBJ2-3, with D unclear. CDR1 and CDR2 from the germline V gene are SGHVS and FNYEAQ. The CDR3 runs to 14 residues. V was clipped by 1 base and J by 4 bases, with 9 bases between them. The CDR3 spells CASSLGAGSDTQYF. In DNA form, the CDR3 reads TGTGCCAGCAGCTTAGGGGCCGGATCAGATACGCAGTATTTT.

The J gene is TRBJ2-1, the V gene TRBV7-2, with TRBD2 matching over 12 bases. Germline V gene data show CDR1 as SGHTA and CDR2 as FQGNSA. With 7 bases clipped from V and 9 bases from J, the junction kept 10 bases outside the gene matches. The CDR3 runs to 15 residues. The CDR3 region is CASTKTRLAGVEQFF. CDR3 sequence (DNA): TGTGCCAGCACCAAAACGAGACTAGCGGGAGTTGAGCAGTTCTTC.

The CDR3 loop is CASSVAPSSNTGELFF. The CDR3 bases are TGTGCCAGCAGCGTAGCCCCCTCCTCGAACACCGGGGAGCTGTTTTTT. The chain carries TRBV9 and TRBJ2-2; no clear D. Germline V lookup: CDR1 SGDLS, CDR2 YYNGEE. The CDR3 length is 16 residues. Trimming cost V 0 bases and J 0 bases, with 9 bases left between them.

J is TRBJ2-1 and V is TRBV5-6; D call uncertain. Trimming removed 3 bases from V and 9 bases from J, with 16 bases in between. The CDR3 spans 14 residues. CDR1 and CDR2 from the germline V gene are SGHDT and YYEEEE. The CDR3 reads CASSSLKPGVEQFF. DNA for the CDR3: TGTGCCAGCAGCTCTTTGAAACCTGGGGTTGAGCAGTTCTTC.

This chain connects TRBV21-1 to TRBJ2-7; TRBD1 was called by the table and not checked on the DNA. TRBV21-1 is given as a pseudogene. The CDR3 contains 15 residues. The CDR3 loop is CASSSKIPGAERQYF. Written as DNA, the CDR3 is TGTGCCAGCAGCTCAAAAATCCCAGGGGCCGAACGACAGTACTTC.

Only a few counts were recorded for this clone. The chain combines TRBV2 with TRBJ1-2; D is unclear. Germline CDR1 SNHLY, CDR2 FYNNEI. V was pared by 7 bases and J by 7 bases, with 10 bases between. There are 11 residues in the CDR3. CDR3 sequence: CASNYEFGYTF. CDR3 nucleotides: TGTGCCAGCAATTACGAGTTTGGCTACACCTTC.

A single count supports this clone. A junction boundary mismatches the germline segment, possibly from a read error. This CDR3 reads CASTQDGGTGVF. CDR3 DNA sequence: TGTGCCAGCACACAAGACGGGGGGACAGGAGTCTTC. The chain couples TRBV6-1 to TRBJ2-7, with D possibly matching TRBD1 (8 bases). This CDR3 comprises 12 residues. Germline lookup yields CDR1 MNHNS and CDR2 SASEGT.

The chain joins TRBV29-1 to TRBJ2-1; 12 nucleotides agree with TRBD2. Looked up from germline, CDR1 is SQVTM and CDR2 is ANQGSEA. The CDR3 is made up of 13 amino acids. Trimming took 7 bases from V and 9 from J; bases not matched to a gene: 7. The CDR3 region is CSAGLAGSGEQFF. The CDR3 bases are TGCAGCGCCGGACTAGCGGGATCGGGTGAGCAGTTCTTC.

The V and J genes are TRBV27 and TRBJ1-1; the match to TRBD1 covers 7 bases. This CDR3 has 17 amino acids. The V segment lost 4 bases and the J segment 4 bases; nucleotides outside the gene matches: 15. Looked up from germline, CDR1 is MNHEY and CDR2 is SMNVEV (reference sequence). The CDR3 spells CASSSLLQGITSTEAFF. In nucleotides, the CDR3 is TGTGCCAGCAGTTCCCTTTTACAGGGGATTACAAGCACTGAAGCTTTCTTT.

V usage is TRBV30 and J usage is TRBJ2-2; possible D gene TRBD1, 6 bases. Per germline, CDR1 GTSNPN and CDR2 SVGIG (reference sequence). The V end was cut by 6 bases, the J end by 6 bases, with 8 bases between. The CDR3 runs to 11 residues. The CDR3 nucleotides read TGTGCCTGTGAGGGGGCCGGGGAGCTGTTTTTT. Amino acids: CACEGAGELFF.

The V gene is TRBV10-3, the J gene TRBJ2-1, with 7 bases matching TRBD2. The CDR3 sequence is 16 residues long. V lost 0 bases to trimming and J lost 4 bases; unmatched junction nucleotides: 6. Germline assignment: CDR1 ENHRY and CDR2 SYGVKD. CDR3 loop: CAISESSTSRYNEQFF. The CDR3 DNA sequence: TGTGCCATCAGTGAGTCTTCGACTAGCCGATACAATGAGCAGTTCTTC.

The chain has TRBV6-1 and TRBJ2-1, with TRBD2 matching over 7 bases. The germline gives CDR1 MNHNS, CDR2 SASEGT. CDR3 length: 14 residues. The junction had 8 bases not matched to a gene; V was cut back by 2 bases and J by 10 bases. CDR3 nucleotide sequence: TGTGCCAGCAGTGAACCCCCCCTAGCGGTGGAGCAGTTCTTC. It translates to CASSEPPLAVEQFF.

This clone has ten or more counts. The genes are TRBV5-1 and TRBJ2-3; 10 bases are shared with TRBD1. The trim removed 2 bases at V and 8 bases at J, leaving 5 bases unmatched. This CDR3 region has 14 residues. Germline loops: CDR1 SGHRS, CDR2 YFSETQ. In DNA form, the CDR3 reads TGCGCCAGCAGCTTAGGGACAGGGGCGCCTACGCAGTATTTT. Its protein product is CASSLGTGAPTQYF.

V usage is TRBV19 and J usage is TRBJ1-3, with D maybe TRBD1 (5 bases). CDR1 and CDR2 (germline): LNHDA, SQIVND (reference sequence). This CDR3 has 15 amino acids. The V end lost 3 bases, the J end lost 5 bases, and 14 bases lay between the germline ends. The CDR3 sequence is CASSIGAAVRNTIYF. The CDR3, as DNA: TGTGCCAGTAGTATCGGGGCAGCGGTGAGAAACACCATATATTTT. Together with reference TRBV19 and TRBJ1-3, the CDR3 gives the full variable domain: DGGITQSPKYLFRKEGQNVTLSCEQNLNHDAMYWYRQDPGQGLRLIYYSQIVNDFQKGDIAEGYSVSREKKESFPLTVTSAQKNPTAFYLCASSIGAAVRNTIYFGEGSWLTVV.